What follows are 20 T cell receptor beta chains derived from one specimen sequenced in a study of vaccination and CD4 T cells after COVID-19. Oncomine TCR Beta short-read sequencing was applied to DNA from cultured CD4+ T cells. Via MiXCR, TCRdb re-called the PCR reads, giving one row per CDR3 protein. The table lists around 17,000 distinct CDR3 sequences, approximately 50% of them singletons. Time point here: late sampling 161 to 241 days after vaccination in a few convalescent patients. This sample's treatment: roughly ten-day PBMC culture with coronavirus spike peptide pools or control peptides (ViraFEST assay). No cognate antigen is known for these TCRs. The sample consisted of CD4+ T cells from blood, cultured in vitro, taken about 7 months after SARS-CoV-2 vaccination. The receptors stem from a human donor who had recovered from COVID-19.

This rearrangement joins TRBV4-3 to TRBJ1-2; D possibly corresponds to TRBD1 (6 bases). The V and J ends lost 3 bases and 10 bases respectively, with 15 bases between them. Germline CDR1 LGHNA, CDR2 YSLEER. CDR3 length: 13 amino acids. CDR3 nucleotides: TGCGCCAGCAGCCAGATACTACAGGGCCACTACACCTTC. It codes for CASSQILQGHYTF.

This clonotype has only one observation. This chain joins TRBV20-1 and TRBJ2-7; 8 positions match TRBD2. V lost 6 bases, J lost 6 bases, and 16 bases stayed unmatched. The CDR3 length is 15 residues. Germline V CDR1 and CDR2: DFQATT, SNEGSKA (reference sequence). CDR3 loop: CSAPNRAGGYTEQYF. The CDR3 nucleotides are TGCAGTGCGCCCAACCGGGCGGGGGGTTACACCGAGCAGTACTTC.

This clonotype was seen only a few times. The V gene is TRBV15, the J gene TRBJ2-5; D gene unclear. This CDR3 has 14 residues. V was cut by 0 bases and J by 7 bases, with 12 bases left in between. Germline V CDR1 and CDR2: LNHNV, YYDKDF (reference sequence). CDR3 sequence (DNA): TGTGCCACCAGCAGAGACGGCGGTTGGGGGACCCAGTACTTC. This codes for CATSRDGGWGTQYF.

V is TRBV19 and J is TRBJ1-2; D possibly corresponds to TRBD1 (6 bases). CDR1 is LNHDA, CDR2 SQIVND, per germline (reference sequence). Between the trimmed V and J ends, which lost 3 bases and 4 bases, there was a span of 12 bases. The CDR3 extends over 14 amino acids. The CDR3 loop reads CASSIVLGAYGYTF. The DNA of the CDR3 is TGTGCCAGTAGTATCGTGCTGGGGGCCTATGGCTACACCTTC.

The CDR3 region is CASSQPSAGYNEQFF. For the CDR3, the DNA is TGCGCCAGCAGCCAGCCGAGCGCGGGTTACAATGAGCAGTTCTTC. V gene TRBV4-1 combines with J gene TRBJ2-1, with D possibly TRBD2 on 5 matching bases. Trimming removed 3 bases at V and 4 bases at J, with 13 bases between. Germline V gives CDR1 MGHRA, CDR2 YSYEKL. The CDR3 contains 15 residues.

A single count supports this clonotype. This chain's CDR3 is CASSLGGTSELRGETQYF. For the CDR3, the DNA is TGTGCCAGCAGCTTAGGGGGGACTAGCGAATTGAGGGGGGAGACCCAGTACTTC. This rearrangement joins TRBV7-2 to TRBJ2-5, with 10 nucleotides matching TRBD2. The length of the CDR3 is 18 residues. Germline CDR1 is SGHTA and CDR2 is FQGNSA. V shed 1 base, J shed 5 bases, and the junction held 13 bases outside the gene matches.

The chain links TRBV6-5 to TRBJ1-1, with 8 bases aligning to TRBD1. CDR1 is MNHEY and CDR2 is SVGAGI in the germline V gene. CDR3 length: 14 residues. V trimming: 2 bases; J trimming: 8 bases; junction bases outside the gene matches: 7. The CDR3 sequence: CASSYSQGDREAFF. CDR3 DNA: TGTGCCAGCAGTTACAGCCAGGGGGACAGGGAAGCTTTCTTT.

This chain uses TRBV15 with TRBJ2-3; 13 bases line up with TRBD2. The CDR3 covers 18 residues. J lost 3 bases, V lost 1 base, and 7 bases had no gene match. Germline assignment: CDR1 LNHNV and CDR2 YYDKDF (reference sequence). CDR3 DNA: TGTGCCACCAGCAGAGGGGGACTAGCGGGGCATCGAACAGATACGCAGTATTTT. It codes for CATSRGGLAGHRTDTQYF.

CDR3 DNA sequence: TGTGCCAGTAGTATCGGGGACAGGGGTGACACTGAAGCTTTCTTT. Its translation is CASSIGDRGDTEAFF. The genes are TRBV19 and TRBJ1-1, with 10 bases that match TRBD1. V shed 3 bases, J shed 3 bases, and the junction held 4 bases outside the gene matches. This CDR3 is 15 amino acids long. The germline gives CDR1 LNHDA, CDR2 SQIVND (reference sequence).

DNA of the CDR3: TGTGCCAGTACAACTGTTGGTCAGCCCCAGCATTTT. Translated, it gives CASTTVGQPQHF. V gene TRBV19 combines with J gene TRBJ1-5; D ambiguous. The germline gives CDR1 LNHDA, CDR2 SQIVND (reference sequence). Trimming removed 7 bases from V and 6 bases from J, with 10 bases in between. CDR3 length: 12 residues.

This clonotype was counted between two and nine times. The chain links TRBV7-3 to TRBJ1-1; 8 bases match TRBD1. The CDR3 spans 15 residues. With V trimmed by 2 bases and J by 1 base, 3 bases remained unmatched. CDR1 is SGHTA and CDR2 is FQGTGA in the germline V gene. The CDR3 coding sequence is TGTGCCAGCAGCTTACTAGGACAGGGGAACACTGAAGCTTTCTTT. Translation gives CASSLLGQGNTEAFF. Full variable domain (rest looked up from reference TRBV7-3 and TRBJ1-1): GAGVSQTPSNKVTEKGKYVELRCDPISGHTALYWYRQSLGQGPEFLIYFQGTGAADDSGLPNDRFFAVRPEGSVSTLKIQRTERGDSAVYLCASSLLGQGNTEAFFGQGTRLTVV.

The rearrangement joins TRBV6-5 to TRBJ2-2, with a weak D call TRBD2 (6 bases). Trimming stripped 4 bases from V and 5 bases from J, with 8 bases between. This CDR3 contains 13 residues. The germline gives CDR1 MNHEY, CDR2 SVGAGI. The chain's CDR3 is CASSWGGTGELFF. CDR3 sequence (DNA): TGTGCCAGCAGTTGGGGAGGTACCGGGGAGCTGTTTTTT.

This clonotype has a handful of counts. V usage is TRBV20-1 and J usage is TRBJ2-3, with 7 positions matching TRBD1. Trimming at V came to 8 bases and at J to 3 bases, leaving 5 bases not matched to a gene. Germline CDR1 and CDR2: DFQATT and SNEGSKA (reference sequence). The CDR3 sequence is 12 residues long. The CDR3 protein is CSMTGLTDTQYF. The CDR3 DNA follows: TGCAGTATGACAGGGCTTACAGATACGCAGTATTTT.

The V and J genes are TRBV7-2 and TRBJ2-7; D may be TRBD2 (6 bases). The CDR3 has 17 residues. CDR1 is SGHTA, CDR2 FQGNSA, per germline. The V and J ends lost 5 bases and 2 bases respectively, with 22 bases between them. The CDR3 DNA follows: TGTGCCAGCAGCCCCTCCCTTACCGGGAGCCAGACCTACGAGCAGTACTTC. Protein sequence: CASSPSLTGSQTYEQYF.

The chain uses TRBV19 and TRBJ2-5, with a weak D call TRBD1 (5 bases). Trimming took off 8 bases at V and 1 base at J, with 11 bases between the two ends. Germline V gene data show CDR1 as LNHDA and CDR2 as SQIVND (reference sequence). The CDR3 extends over 13 amino acids. The CDR3 DNA sequence: TGTGCCAGTTCCAGACAGCGCCAAGAGACCCAGTACTTC. Translated, it gives CASSRQRQETQYF.

The chain has TRBV7-9 and TRBJ2-5, with D uncertain. Trimming took 6 bases from V and 7 from J, leaving 18 bases between them. From germline, CDR1 is SEHNR and CDR2 FQNEAQ (reference sequence). The CDR3 runs 14 residues. In DNA, the CDR3 is TGTGCCAGCAGTGCCGACGTCATCATGGGGACCCAGTACTTC. Translation: CASSADVIMGTQYF.

This sequence joins TRBV6-1 and TRBJ1-2; no clear D gene. Germline V CDR1 and CDR2: MNHNS, SASEGT. The CDR3 loop spans 14 amino acids. V lost 5 bases and J 2 bases, leaving 12 bases between the germline ends. CDR3 protein: CASSPRGRNYGYTF. As DNA, the CDR3 is TGTGCCAGCAGTCCACGCGGGAGAAACTATGGCTACACCTTC.

J is TRBJ2-4 and V is TRBV7-9; possible D gene TRBD2, 6 bases. Per germline, CDR1 SEHNR and CDR2 FQNEAQ (reference sequence). The germline V and J ends were trimmed by 1 base and 1 base, with 8 bases remaining between them. The CDR3 runs 15 residues. DNA for the CDR3: TGTGCCAGCAGCTTAGTGGGGGGTGCCAAAAACATTCAGTACTTC. Translated, it gives CASSLVGGAKNIQYF.

The genes are TRBV7-2 and TRBJ2-1; 10 bases agree with TRBD2. The length of the CDR3 is 13 residues. J was trimmed by 12 bases and V by 5 bases; bases with no gene match: 7. Per the germline V gene, CDR1 is SGHTA and CDR2 is FQGNSA. The chain's CDR3 is CASSPLAGIRQFF. DNA for the CDR3: TGTGCCAGCAGCCCACTAGCGGGAATCCGGCAGTTCTTC.

This clonotype was detected only a few times. The V and J genes are TRBV7-2 and TRBJ1-6; TRBD1 agrees at 11 bases. The CDR3 is 14 amino acids. V dropped 5 bases and J dropped 9; count of bases not matched to a gene: 3. Germline V gene lookup returns CDR1 SGHTA and CDR2 FQGNSA. The CDR3 DNA sequence: TGTGCCAGCAGCCTCGGGACAGGGGGTTCACCCCTCCACTTT. It codes for CASSLGTGGSPLHF.